The sequence of this T cell receptor (beta chain) was determined in a study of breast tumors, draining lymph nodes, adjacent tissues. TCRdb independently ran MiXCR on the multiplex PCR reads; one entry per CDR3 protein. Found here are around 130,000 distinct CDR3 sequences, approximately 32% of them singletons; the top ten hold roughly 2.2%. A remark on this clonotype: Since a much larger clone is just one base distant, this may be a read error.

Per germline, CDR1 SGHKS and CDR2 YYEKEE (reference sequence). There are 13 residues in the CDR3. V was pared by 3 bases and J by 10 bases, with 15 bases between. Samples came from axillary lymph nodes draining the breast cancer. This chain uses TRBV5-5 with TRBJ2-3, with D unclear. Sequencing used axillary lymph node tissue. This TCR was recovered from a female donor with breast cancer. Some clones in this sample may be carry-over from other donors' samples. The CDR3: CASSSVSETPQYF. In DNA, the CDR3 is TGTGCCAGCAGCTCGGTATCGGAGACCCCGCAGTATTTT.